The sample holds one count of the clone carrying this TCR beta chain. Its antigen is unknown. This sample's treatment: about 20 received Ad26.COV2.S at low or high dose, single or two shots; several received placebo; per-sample allocation not given. Samples analyzed were those drawn on day 63 after the first vaccine or placebo injection. Cohort 1b enrolled adults aged 18-55 years in Boston. Trimming shortened V by 6 bases and J by 5 bases, and 17 bases separated the two germline ends. Looked up from germline, CDR1 is MNHEY and CDR2 is SMNVEV (reference sequence). The CDR3 has 15 residues. This specimen comes from a study of Ad26.COV2.S vaccination and SARS-CoV-2 variants. In the study overall: Each vaccinee took Ad26.COV2.S intramuscularly, once or twice 56 days apart. Study-wide results and limits: Similar non-spike TCR breadth was seen in vaccine and placebo recipients. Estimates derived from TCR breadth and depth analyses may have underestimated total T cell responses.

Assay: immunoSEQ multiplex PCR; the TCRdb copy retains only in-frame clones and omits some. The sample yields 430,000 or so clones, 80% to 95% seen once. This receptor was taken from a person aged 18-65 years who received the Ad26.COV2.S COVID-19 vaccine or a placebo. This chain uses TRBV27 with TRBJ2-1, with a possible D match to TRBD1 (5 bases). The sequencing used peripheral blood, collected in a trial of Ad26.COV2.S vaccine versus placebo. The CDR3 region has the DNA TGTGCCAGCAGCAAAAGACAGACGACGGACAATGAGCAGTTCTTC. Its translation: CASSKRQTTDNEQFF.